These T cell receptor beta chains were read from a single sample in a study of blood T cell repertoires in COVID-19. Produced via immunoSEQ multiplex PCR; TCRdb's table is partial and in-frame only. The data contain about 64,000 clones, 65% to 90% of them singletons. Material: peripheral blood. These TCRs come from a woman aged 60 to 75 with acute or convalescent COVID-19. Both conserved end residues are part of each CDR3. A D gene is named only where the DNA matches it firmly. A row's size may be missing; if present it is once, few, many or a size class.

NA NA TRBJ2-7 TRBV6-5 TGTGCCAGCAGTTACGCGAGGGACGGCAGGGGAAGGCAGTACTTC CASSYARDGRGRQYF
NA TRBD1 TRBJ1-1 TRBV5-1 TGCGCCAGCAGCCCCGACAGGGGGTGGGCCAACACTGAAGCTTTCTTT CASSPDRGWANTEAFF
NA NA TRBJ2-3 TRBV2 TGTGCCAGCAGTGAAGGGGGGCGTGCGCAGTATTTT CASSEGGRAQYF
NA NA TRBJ1-1 TRBV5-8 TGTGCCAGCACCCTAGGGGGAGAAACTGAAGCTTTCTTT CASTLGGETEAFF
NA TRBD1 TRBJ1-1 TRBV2 TGTGCCAGCAAAAAAGGGACAGGGAACACTGAAGCTTTCTTT CASKKGTGNTEAFF
NA TRBD1 TRBJ1-6 TRBV2 TGTGCCAGCAGTTATAGAGGGACAGGGGGATATAATTCACCCCTCCACTTT CASSYRGTGGYNSPLHF
NA NA TRBJ1-1 TRBV10-1 TGCGCCAGCAGTGAATTCTTTAACACTGAAGCTTTCTTT CASSEFFNTEAFF
NA NA TRBJ1-1 TRBV10-3 TGTGCCATCAAGGCGAGGGAGAACACTGAAGCTTTCTTT CAIKARENTEAFF
NA NA TRBJ1-1 TRBV6-5 TGTACCAGCAGTTACTCCTTTACAGGGAACACTGAAGCTTTCTTT CTSSYSFTGNTEAFF
NA NA TRBJ1-1 TRBV21-1 TGTGCCAGCAGCAAACCCGCCAGGGGGAACACTGAAGCTTTCTTT CASSKPARGNTEAFF
NA TRBD2 TRBJ2-3 TRBV7-3 TGTGCCAGCAGCTTAACGATATCCTCAGGACTAGCGGGGGCCCGAAGCACAGATACGCAGTATTTT CASSLTISSGLAGARSTDTQYF
NA NA TRBJ1-6 TRBV9 TGTGCCAGCAGCGTAGATTCGGGGGGCGGGGATTCACCCCTCCACTTT CASSVDSGGGDSPLHF
NA TRBD1 TRBJ2-1 TRBV19 TGTGCCAGTAGTATTGCAGGGACAGATTCCTACAATGAGCAGTTCTTC CASSIAGTDSYNEQFF
once NA TRBJ2-1 TRBV11-2 TGTGCCAGCAGCCTAGGGGGAGCGGGGTTTTACATAAATGAGCAGTTCTTC CASSLGGAGFYINEQFF
NA NA TRBJ2-3 TRBV7-2 TGTGCCAGCAGCTCGAGACTAGGAGGAGATACGCAGTATTTT CASSSRLGGDTQYF
NA TRBD1 TRBJ2-3 TRBV7-2 TGTGCCAGCAGCTACGGACAGGGAGCAACAGATACGCAGTATTTT CASSYGQGATDTQYF
NA NA TRBJ1-1 TRBV7-9 TGTGCCAGCAGCTTAGAAACGGGGAGGCGAACTGAAGCTTTCTTT CASSLETGRRTEAFF
NA NA TRBJ2-5 TRBV11-1 TGTGCCAGCAGCTTAAACGGGGAGACCCAGTACTTC CASSLNGETQYF
NA NA TRBJ2-7 TRBV6-2/TRBV6-3 TGTGCCAGCAGTTATCGGCAGGGTGCCCACGAGCAGTACTTC CASSYRQGAHEQYF
NA TRBD1 TRBJ2-5 TRBV6-1 TGTGCCAGCAGTGAAGACGGGACAGGGGTAGAGACCCAGTACTTC CASSEDGTGVETQYF
NA TRBD1 TRBJ1-1 TRBV6-5 TGTGCCACCGGGACAGCGAACACTGAAGCTTTCTTT CATGTANTEAFF
NA NA TRBJ1-2 TRBV4-1 TGCGCCAGCAGCCCTAGGGGTTTAAACTATGGCTACACCTTC CASSPRGLNYGYTF
NA NA TRBJ2-5 TRBV11-3 TGTGCCAGCAGCTCGTCAGGGAAATCAGAGACCCAGTACTTC CASSSSGKSETQYF
NA NA TRBJ2-7 TRBV7-8 TGTGCCAGCAGCTTGAGGCCAGAATTTTCCTACGAGCAGTACTTC CASSLRPEFSYEQYF
NA TRBD1 TRBJ1-4 TRBV5-4 TGTGCCAGCGGATCCAGACAGGGACCGACCGAAAAACTGTTTTTT CASGSRQGPTEKLFF
NA TRBD1 TRBJ1-1 TRBV5-1 TGCGCCAGCAACCAACAGGGGGTAGACGCGACTGAAGCTTTCTTT CASNQQGVDATEAFF
NA NA TRBJ2-1 TRBV27 TGTGCCAGCAGTACGCGGACAGACCCCAATGAGCAGTTCTTC CASSTRTDPNEQFF
NA NA TRBJ1-5 TRBV2 TGTGCCAGCAGTGGGGGGGGCACTCAGCCCCAGCATTTT CASSGGGTQPQHF
NA TRBD1 TRBJ1-4 TRBV15 TGTGCCACCAGCAGAGAACAGGGGGGAATCGAAAAACTGTTTTTT CATSREQGGIEKLFF
NA NA TRBJ2-1 TRBV9 TGTGCCAGCACCCCTTCGATTATCCTGAGCGATGAGCAGTTCTTC CASTPSIILSDEQFF
NA NA TRBJ2-1 TRBV7-9 TGTGCCGGCGAGGGGGGGAGCTCCTACAATGAGCAGTTCTTC CAGEGGSSYNEQFF
NA TRBD2 TRBJ2-2 TRBV9 TGTGCCAGCAGCGTGAGCGGGGGGGCCACCGGGGAGCTGTTTTTT CASSVSGGATGELFF